These 11 T cell receptor beta chains were all obtained from the same sample, sequenced in a study of Graves' ophthalmopathy and Graves' hyperthyroidism. Amplifying from RNA transcripts, the study obtained TCR beta CDR3 regions. An initial RT-PCR round employing HTBI primers preceded a second-round multiplex PCR. TCRdb passed the multiplex PCR reads through MiXCR, listing each CDR3 protein once. The sample lists about 400,000 distinct CDR3 sequences, about 16% seen once, with 1.6% in the top ten. Sequencing was performed on peripheral blood. These receptor sequences come from a woman aged 18-29 years with Graves' ophthalmopathy.

There are many counts of this clonotype. This chain joins TRBV13 and TRBJ1-1; 8 nucleotides line up with TRBD1. CDR3 length equals 19 residues. The junction had 14 bases not matched to a gene; V was cut back by 2 bases and J by 0 bases. CDR1 is PRHDT and CDR2 is FYEKMQ in the germline V gene (reference sequence). The CDR3 nucleotides read TGTGCCAGCAGCTTAAACTTCGTCAGGGGGCGGGCGATGAACACTGAAGCTTTCTTT. Protein: CASSLNFVRGRAMNTEAFF. The full variable domain, in which reference TRBV13 and TRBJ1-1 provide the parts outside the CDR3, is AAGVIQSPRHLIKEKRETATLKCYPIPRHDTVYWYQQGPGQDPQFLISFYEKMQSDKGSIPDRFSAQQFSDYHSELNMSSLELGDSALYFCASSLNFVRGRAMNTEAFFGQGTRLTVV.

This clonotype was detected ten times or more. The rearrangement links TRBV19 to TRBJ2-7, with a tentative D call TRBD1 (7 bases). From germline, CDR1 is LNHDA and CDR2 SQIVND (reference sequence). Trimming removed 0 bases from V and 3 bases from J, with 12 bases in between. The CDR3 runs to 15 residues. Here the CDR3 reads CASSIDGGGLYEQYF. As DNA, the CDR3 is TGTGCCAGTAGTATAGATGGAGGGGGCCTCTACGAGCAGTACTTC.

This clonotype was counted at least ten times. This rearrangement joins TRBV19 to TRBJ1-1; 9 nucleotides match TRBD1. V lost 7 bases to trimming and J lost 4 bases; unmatched junction nucleotides: 13. The length of the CDR3 is 16 residues. CDR1 and CDR2 (germline): LNHDA, SQIVND (reference sequence). This CDR3 is CASTPRLGTGRTEAFF. The DNA of the CDR3 is TGTGCCAGTACCCCCCGGTTAGGGACAGGGCGCACTGAAGCTTTCTTT. Full variable domain (missing parts from reference TRBV19 and TRBJ1-1): DGGITQSPKYLFRKEGQNVTLSCEQNLNHDAMYWYRQDPGQGLRLIYYSQIVNDFQKGDIAEGYSVSREKKESFPLTVTSAQKNPTAFYLCASTPRLGTGRTEAFFGQGTRLTVV.

This clonotype was detected many times. The chain recombines TRBV19 with TRBJ2-2, with D unresolved. Germline assignment: CDR1 LNHDA and CDR2 SQIVND (reference sequence). CDR3 length: 17 residues. The V and J ends lost 0 bases and 2 bases respectively, with 13 bases between them. CDR3 residues: CASSIDPGRPNTGELFF. Here the CDR3 DNA reads TGTGCCAGTAGTATAGACCCAGGTAGACCCAACACCGGGGAGCTGTTTTTT.

The chain joins TRBV29-1 to TRBJ2-2; D unclear. The V gene lost 6 bases and the J gene lost 8 bases, with 13 bases spanning the gap. CDR3 length: 12 amino acids. Per germline, CDR1 SQVTM and CDR2 ANQGSEA. In DNA, the CDR3 is TGCAGCGTGAAGCTAAGGGTGGGGGAGCTGTTTTTT. Amino acids: CSVKLRVGELFF.

This clonotype occurred many times. The rearrangement links TRBV6-4 to TRBJ2-2, with D possibly being TRBD1 (6 bases). The CDR3 is made up of 19 amino acids. Germline V gene sequence: CDR1 MRHNA, CDR2 SNTAGT. Trimming stripped 6 bases from V and 3 bases from J, with 26 bases between. The CDR3 protein is CASSSSLQGRFTDTGELFF. The CDR3 nucleotides are TGTGCCAGCAGCTCCAGCCTACAGGGAAGGTTCACGGACACCGGGGAGCTGTTTTTT.

At least ten counts were recorded for this clonotype. V is TRBV2 and J is TRBJ2-5; D gene uncertain. The CDR3 is 12 residues long. With 8 bases removed from V and 1 base from J, the gap between germline ends came to 8 bases. CDR1 is SNHLY and CDR2 is FYNNEI in the germline V gene. The CDR3 nucleotides are TGTGCCAGCGGCATGGGCCAAGAGACCCAGTACTTC. Its translation is CASGMGQETQYF.

This clonotype occurred many times. The chain carries TRBV2 and TRBJ1-1, with D possibly being TRBD1 (5 bases). Germline V CDR1 and CDR2: SNHLY, FYNNEI. V was trimmed by 5 bases and J by 3 bases, leaving 16 bases between them. This CDR3 spans 15 amino acids. The CDR3 region is CASSLGRVSDTEAFF. The DNA for the CDR3 is TGTGCCAGCAGTTTGGGCAGGGTATCGGACACTGAAGCTTTCTTT.

The table lists this clonotype with a few counts. V is TRBV27 and J is TRBJ1-2, with D uncertain. The V gene's germline CDR1 is MNHEY and CDR2 SMNVEV (reference sequence). The CDR3 loop spans 14 amino acids. Trimming stripped 0 bases from V and 4 bases from J, with 9 bases between. Written as DNA, the CDR3 is TGTGCCAGCAGTTTATCTCAGGTGGGCTATGGCTACACCTTC. Protein: CASSLSQVGYGYTF.

This clonotype was counted many times. J is TRBJ2-2 and V is TRBV20-1, with D perhaps given as TRBD1 or TRBD2 (6 bases each). The ends were cut back, 2 bases at V and 2 bases at J, with 15 bases in the middle. Germline values: CDR1 DFQATT, CDR2 SNEGSKA (reference sequence). The length of the CDR3 is 16 residues. DNA for the CDR3: TGCAGTGCTAGATCTTGGGGGGCTATTAACACCGGGGAGCTGTTTTTT. It specifies CSARSWGAINTGELFF.

This clonotype was picked up many times. The chain uses TRBV11-3 and TRBJ1-1, with 9 bases fitting TRBD1. The V gene end was trimmed by 5 bases and the J gene end by 0 bases; junction bases not matched to a gene: 7. Germline assignment: CDR1 SGHNT and CDR2 YENEEA. The CDR3 is made up of 16 amino acids. The CDR3 DNA reads TGTGCCAGCAGCCACCTACAGGGGGCCGTGAACACTGAAGCTTTCTTT. Its translation: CASSHLQGAVNTEAFF.